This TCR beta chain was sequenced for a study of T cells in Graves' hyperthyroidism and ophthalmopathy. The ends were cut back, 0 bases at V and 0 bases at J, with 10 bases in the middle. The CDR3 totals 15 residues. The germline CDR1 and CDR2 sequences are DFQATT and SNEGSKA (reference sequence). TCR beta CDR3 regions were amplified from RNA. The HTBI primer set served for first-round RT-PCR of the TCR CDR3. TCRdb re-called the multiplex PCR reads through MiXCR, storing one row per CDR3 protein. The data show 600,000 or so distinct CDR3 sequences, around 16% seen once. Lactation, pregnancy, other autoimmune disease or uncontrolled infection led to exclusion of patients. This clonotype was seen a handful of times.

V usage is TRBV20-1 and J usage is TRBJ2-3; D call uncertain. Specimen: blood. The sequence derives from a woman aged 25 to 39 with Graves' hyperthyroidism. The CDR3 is CSARDLYGSTDTQYF. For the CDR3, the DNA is TGCAGTGCTAGAGATCTGTACGGGAGCACAGATACGCAGTATTTT.